The entry below describes one T cell receptor beta chain. This clonotype has ten or more counts. This receptor's antigen is unknown. Base-call qualities are not available, and no considerably larger clone is one nucleotide away. These data belong to a study of regulatory T cells in long-lasting Graves disease (dated by TCRdb to the early 2020s). Regarding the complete study: Antithyroid drugs had been taken for less than 3 months by newly diagnosed Graves' disease patients. This study used TCR sequencing and RNA sequencing of peripheral blood to compare persistent Graves' disease patients against newly diagnosed Graves' disease patients. The study took place in China and was registered as a clinical trial. A total of roughly 35 samples underwent TCR sequencing: some 13 from persistent and around 20 from newly diagnosed Graves' disease patients. The paper's findings and limits, for the study overall: The authors noted that the small sample size was a limitation that may lower accuracy. Patients with persistent disease shared more public clonotypes (around 3,000) than newly diagnosed patients did (approximately 990). Persistent disease showed preferential use of TRBV28, TRBJ1-2 and TRBJ2-5, whereas newly diagnosed disease favored TRBV20-1 and TRBJ2-1. Lower TCR Shannon entropy and fewer highly expanded clones were observed in persistent Graves' disease patients than in newly diagnosed patients, which suggested clonal expansion. Because the primary lesion, thyroid tissue, could not be accessed, the study looked at peripheral blood alone. Only the TCR beta chain was sequenced and analyzed.

The cysteine opens and the phenylalanine closes a CDR3 of 13 amino acids. Just the 39-base CDR3 DNA is kept, in frame starting at base 1. A distance of 8 bases separates the germline ends of V and J, which lose 0 bases and 2 bases respectively. The CDR1 and CDR2 encoded by the germline V gene (reference sequence) are GTSNPN and SVGIG. The library was made by multiplex PCR. Sequencing took place on an Illumina HiSeq 4000. CDR3 regions were amplified by Arm-PCR with iRepertoire HTBI primers to construct TCR beta libraries. Gel purification was performed on PCR products prior to sequencing. From the authors' description of their analysis: Gene usage analysis of CDR3 amino acid clonotypes used the approximately 62 TRBV and more than 13 TRBJ segments found across samples. COPE and FqMerger were used to merge the filtered high-quality paired reads into contigs. BLAST was used to align contigs to IMGT TRBV, TRBD and TRBJ reference genes, and CDR3 was defined according to IMGT. Any clonotype with a frequency above 0.1% was counted as a highly expanded clone. Shannon entropy was used to measure repertoire diversity, and the Gini coefficient was used to measure V-J evenness. A clonotype was considered public if more than one individual shared it. The public sequencing data were trimmed at Q25 with fastp and processed into clonotypes with MiXCR by TCRdb, which kept only in-frame beta chains. Each entry is one CDR3 protein sequence, shown with its most common DNA and genes. These V and J calls originate from TCRdb's pipeline instead of the authors' own analysis. Present in this sample are 500,000 or so distinct CDR3 sequences, 14% of which were seen just once. The top ten clonotypes cover roughly a sixth of the sample.

The time point label corresponds to: newly diagnosed GD, antithyroid drugs for less than 3 months. For both TCR sequencing and RNA sequencing, RNA was extracted from PBMCs in TRIzol. Graves' disease was diagnosed according to American Thyroid Association guidelines. Patients were recruited from an endocrinology department in Xi'an, China. Each patient gave about 9.1 milliliters of peripheral blood, collected in an EDTA anticoagulant tube. Ficoll Paque Plus density gradient separation was used to isolate PBMCs, and no additional T cell sorting was done. RNA quality was checked with an Agilent 2100 Bioanalyzer and agarose gel, and concentration with a NanoDrop 2000. These same records also appear under a second study, on T cells in Graves' hyperthyroidism and ophthalmopathy. The second study's authors report: Stable Graves' hyperthyroidism was defined as no progression to ophthalmopathy during 18 months of follow-up. Hyperthyroidism patients were newly diagnosed, had a disease duration of under 2 months, and were aged 18 to 65 years. Exclusion was applied to patients with uncontrolled infections, other autoimmune diseases, pregnancy or lactation. Diagnoses relied on clinical symptoms, serum thyroxine and TRAb, thyroid ultrasound and orbital computed tomography. For the first round of RT-PCR on the TCR CDR3, the HTBI primer set was used together with the Qiagen OneStep RT-PCR kit. Most expanded thyroid clonotypes (frequency above 0.001) were also found in blood, which suggests that blood repertoires may mirror thyroid immune responses. A 13 V-J signature model separated ophthalmopathy from stable hyperthyroidism, with nearly 90% sensitivity and 81.08% specificity in cross-validation and 80%/75% in testing. In validation, progression to ophthalmopathy was predicted by the model with almost 71% sensitivity and roughly 76% specificity, a median of around 5.9 months before onset. TCR V-J signatures able to tell the groups apart were searched for in a discovery cohort of more than 90 patients, of whom roughly 42 had Graves' ophthalmopathy and more than 55 had stable Graves' hyperthyroidism. Prospective prediction of ophthalmopathy was tested in an independent validation cohort of 18 to 20 hyperthyroidism patients and approximately 17 patients who later progressed to ophthalmopathy. The 100 discovery patients were randomly split 7:3 into training and test sets. The study also compared thyroid tissue and blood T-cell repertoires from about six Graves' hyperthyroidism patients. After blood sampling, hyperthyroidism patients were treated with methimazole at a starting dose of 30 mg daily, and ophthalmopathy patients were treated with high-dose intravenous methylprednisolone. Libraries were constructed in a second round of multiplex PCR, after which size selection and purification were performed. The libraries were sequenced on an Illumina HiSeq2000 using paired-end 100 bp reads. Raw data were processed with SOAPnuke, discarding reads with adapters, uncalled bases, mean Phred below 15, or no exact constant-primer or identifier match. COPE v1.2.5 was used to merge the high-quality paired reads, and each unique nucleotide sequence was defined as a clonotype. MiTCR v1.1 was used to align the clonotypes against IMGT TRBV, TRBD and TRBJ reference segments. Only V-J combinations with frequency above 0.0001, covering 99% to 99.2% of repertoires, were analysed. The TCS score was defined as the ratio of F50 (clonal expansion) to E x V (chaos), calculated using BLOSUM62-based TCRdist between CDR3 peptides within each V-J. Welch's t-statistics and random forest reduced 500 to 650 V-J features to 10 to 15, which were used in a naive Bayes classifier (R e1071). Sample size was not statistically predetermined, and blinding of investigators to group allocation was not performed. TCR Vbeta CDR3 sequencing of fewer than 150 peripheral blood samples (roughly 41 ophthalmopathy, about 80 hyperthyroidism and about 17 progressor patients) is reported in the paper.

The chain was built from TRBV30 and TRBJ2-7, with no confidently assigned D gene. The clonotype originates from a woman aged 45-60 years with Graves disease. Donor details come from another sample of the same person, matched by shared clones. The source was peripheral blood mononuclear cells (PBMCs), collected at new diagnosis, from a patient treated with antithyroid drugs. The nucleotide sequence reads TGTGCCTGGAGTGTATCTACAACCTACGAGCAGTACTTC. It translates to CAWSVSTTYEQYF.